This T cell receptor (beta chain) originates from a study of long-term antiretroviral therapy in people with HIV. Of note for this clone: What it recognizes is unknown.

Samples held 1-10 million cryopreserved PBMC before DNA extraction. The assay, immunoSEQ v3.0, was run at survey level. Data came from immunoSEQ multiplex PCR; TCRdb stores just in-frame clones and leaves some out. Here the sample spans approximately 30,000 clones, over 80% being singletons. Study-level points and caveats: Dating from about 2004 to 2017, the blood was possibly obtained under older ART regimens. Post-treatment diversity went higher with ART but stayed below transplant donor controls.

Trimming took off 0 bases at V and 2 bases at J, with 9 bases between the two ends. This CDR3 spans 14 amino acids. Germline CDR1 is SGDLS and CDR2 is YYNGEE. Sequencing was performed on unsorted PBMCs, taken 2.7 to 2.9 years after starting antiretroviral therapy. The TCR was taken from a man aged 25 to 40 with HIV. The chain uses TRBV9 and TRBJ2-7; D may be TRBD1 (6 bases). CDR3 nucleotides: TGTGCCAGCAGCGTAGGACGACAGGCCTACGAGCAGTACTTC. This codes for CASSVGRQAYEQYF.